These 17 T cell receptor beta chains share one sample of origin, sequenced in a study of shared clonotypes between healthy human individuals. Using immunoSEQ multiplex PCR, the repertoire was profiled, and TCRdb retains in-frame clones only, with some absent. Among hundreds of thousands of clones, 96% were seen once, and the ten largest hold 0.25% to 0.35%. The sequencing input was memory CD8+ T cells sorted from blood. Indicated subset: CD45RO+ cells pooled with CCR7-negative TemRA cells. The receptor source for this set is a man aged 30 to 39 in good health.

The chain has TRBV6-1 and TRBJ2-5; possibly TRBD1 or TRBD2 for D (5 bases each). The CDR3 has 15 amino acids. Trimming stripped 4 bases from V and 4 bases from J, with 16 bases between. Per the germline V gene, CDR1 is MNHNS and CDR2 is SASEGT. CDR3 bases: TGTGCCAGCAGTGGAAACCGGGGCCAGCGAGAGACCCAGTACTTC. Translated, it gives CASSGNRGQRETQYF.

V is TRBV6-5 and J is TRBJ2-7; 7 bases match TRBD1. Germline V CDR1 and CDR2: MNHEY, SVGAGI. The CDR3 extends over 15 amino acids. V shed 2 bases and J 0 bases; nucleotides not matched to a gene: 4. The CDR3 DNA is TGTGCCAGCAGTTACACCGGGGACAGCTCCTACGAGCAGTACTTC. It translates to CASSYTGDSSYEQYF.

The gene calls are TRBV7-8 and TRBJ1-2; TRBD1 matches at 7 bases. Per germline, CDR1 SGHVS and CDR2 FQNEAQ. V lost 4 bases and J lost 5; bases outside the gene matches: 13. The CDR3 is made up of 16 amino acids. The CDR3 region has the DNA TGTGCCAGCAGCTCCCGACCCACAGGGGCGGGTTATGGCTACACCTTC. Translated: CASSSRPTGAGYGYTF.

This chain links TRBV4-1 with TRBJ1-4; D is perhaps TRBD1 (6 bases). Deletions cut 4 bases from V and 7 bases from J, with 13 bases between. This CDR3 has 14 amino acids. Per the germline V gene, CDR1 is MGHRA and CDR2 is YSYEKL. CDR3 bases: TGCGCCAGCAGCCTAGGGGGGGATGGTGAAAAACTGTTTTTT. Protein: CASSLGGDGEKLFF.

This rearrangement joins TRBV5-1 to TRBJ2-5; 9 bases match TRBD2. V dropped 3 bases and J dropped 5; count of bases not matched to a gene: 8. The CDR3 consists of 15 residues. Germline V gene lookup returns CDR1 SGHRS and CDR2 YFSETQ. The DNA of the CDR3 is TGCGCCAGCAGCTCCCCTAGCGGGACCAAGGAGACCCAGTACTTC. Amino acid sequence: CASSSPSGTKETQYF.

This clone has only one observation. V gene TRBV5-4 combines with J gene TRBJ2-7; 10 nucleotides agree with TRBD2. Germline V gene data show CDR1 as SGHNT and CDR2 as YYREEE (reference sequence). After removal of 0 bases from V and 0 bases from J, the junction contained 3 bases not matched to a gene. The CDR3 sequence is 16 residues long. Written as DNA, the CDR3 is TGTGCCAGCAGCTTGGCCCCTAGCGGGGGCTCCTACGAGCAGTACTTC. It translates to CASSLAPSGGSYEQYF.

The chain has TRBV28 and TRBJ1-5; a weak D match, TRBD1 (5 bases). CDR3 size: 12 residues. The germline V and J ends were trimmed by 8 bases and 5 bases, with 10 bases remaining between them. Germline V gene data show CDR1 as MDHEN and CDR2 as SYDVKM. CDR3 in amino acids: CASFSGYQPQHF. The CDR3 coding sequence is TGTGCCAGCTTTTCAGGGTATCAGCCCCAGCATTTT.

In this sample, this clone turned up once. The rearrangement uses TRBV9 and TRBJ1-3; D gene unclear. In germline, CDR1 is SGDLS, CDR2 YYNGEE. CDR3 length equals 15 residues. V was clipped by 0 bases and J by 3 bases, with 10 bases between them. The CDR3 protein is CASSVVPGNGNTIYF. The CDR3, as DNA: TGTGCCAGCAGCGTAGTCCCGGGGAATGGAAACACCATATATTTT.

The rearrangement uses TRBV28 and TRBJ1-2, with 7 bases identical to TRBD1. This CDR3 has 14 amino acids. V shed 5 bases, J shed 4 bases, and the junction held 7 bases outside the gene matches. Germline values: CDR1 MDHEN, CDR2 SYDVKM. The CDR3 sequence is CASSTTGDLYGYTF. Here the CDR3 DNA reads TGTGCCAGCAGTACCACAGGGGACCTCTATGGCTACACCTTC.

The chain uses TRBV21-1 and TRBJ2-1; TRBD2, as called in the table, went unchecked against the DNA. TRBV21-1 is a pseudogene locus. This CDR3 region has 16 residues. CDR3 protein: CASSTRTSIFYNEQFF. CDR3 DNA sequence: TGTGCCAGCAGCACCCGGACTAGCATTTTTTACAATGAGCAGTTCTTC.

This chain links TRBV7-2 with TRBJ2-4; 9 bases are a match to TRBD2. Trimming took 2 bases from V and 7 from J; bases not matched to a gene: 12. Looked up from germline, CDR1 is SGHTA and CDR2 is FQGNSA. The length of the CDR3 is 17 residues. In nucleotides, the CDR3 is TGTGCCAGCAGCTTACGGTTCGGTCTAGCGGGGTCGAACATTCAGTACTTC. Protein product: CASSLRFGLAGSNIQYF.

This clone was seen once. The chain carries TRBV19 and TRBJ2-7; no reliable D call. Trimming took off 5 bases at V and 4 bases at J, with 18 bases between the two ends. The CDR3 contains 15 residues. Germline-derived CDR1 and CDR2 are LNHDA and SQIVND (reference sequence). The CDR3 DNA follows: TGTGCCAGTAGTTTTTCTTTAGGACGATTTTACGAGCAGTACTTC. Encoded protein: CASSFSLGRFYEQYF.

V is TRBV7-9 and J is TRBJ1-5; D is ambiguous. V was trimmed by 6 bases and J by 3 bases, leaving 6 bases between them. This CDR3 is built from 12 residues. Germline V gene lookup returns CDR1 SEHNR and CDR2 FQNEAQ (reference sequence). The CDR3 reads CASRSDNQPQHF. The CDR3 DNA sequence: TGTGCCAGCAGGAGTGACAATCAGCCCCAGCATTTT.

The CDR3: CASSDWAGYTF. CDR3 DNA: TGTGCCAGCAGTGATTGGGCCGGCTACACCTTC. The chain uses TRBV2 and TRBJ1-2; D call uncertain. Trimming took 3 bases from V and 8 from J, leaving 7 bases between them. Germline CDR1 and CDR2: SNHLY and FYNNEI. This CDR3 has 11 amino acids.

A single count supports this clone. The chain combines TRBV28 with TRBJ1-2; D is possibly TRBD1 (6 bases). The CDR3 length is 14 residues. V lost 5 bases, J lost 3 bases, and 13 bases lay in between. CDR1 is MDHEN, CDR2 SYDVKM, per germline. CDR3 sequence reads: CASSIPTGHYGYTF. CDR3 sequence (DNA): TGTGCCAGCAGTATCCCGACAGGACACTATGGCTACACCTTC.

The J gene is TRBJ1-5, the V gene TRBV19; D not resolved. Deletions cut 5 bases from V and 1 base from J, with 18 bases between. The CDR3 contains 17 residues. Germline CDR1 reads LNHDA; CDR2 reads SQIVND (reference sequence). CDR3 residues: CASSPSGAGSSNQPQHF. CDR3 in DNA: TGTGCCAGTAGTCCGTCAGGTGCCGGGTCCAGCAATCAGCCCCAGCATTTT.

The chain joins TRBV28 to TRBJ2-7, with TRBD1 identical over 7 bases. Germline trimming cut 6 bases from V and 10 bases from J; bases unmatched to any gene: 12. CDR1 and CDR2 from the germline V gene are MDHEN and SYDVKM. The CDR3 is 13 residues long. In nucleotides, the CDR3 is TGTGCCAGCAGGGAACAGCCCAGGGACAGACAGTACTTC. This translates into CASREQPRDRQYF.